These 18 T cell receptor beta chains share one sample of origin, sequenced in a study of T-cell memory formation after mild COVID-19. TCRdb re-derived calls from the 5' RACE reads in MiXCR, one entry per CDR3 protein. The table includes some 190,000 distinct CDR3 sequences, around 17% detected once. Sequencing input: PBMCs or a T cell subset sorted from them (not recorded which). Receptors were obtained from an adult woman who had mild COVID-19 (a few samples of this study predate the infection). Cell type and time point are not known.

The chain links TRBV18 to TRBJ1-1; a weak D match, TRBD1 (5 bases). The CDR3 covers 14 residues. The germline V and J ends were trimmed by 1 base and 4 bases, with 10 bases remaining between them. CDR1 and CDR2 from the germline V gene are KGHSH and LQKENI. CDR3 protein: CASSPLDRLTEAFF. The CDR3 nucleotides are TGTGCCAGCTCACCACTCGACAGACTCACTGAAGCTTTCTTT.

The CDR3 spells CASSLGHQTEAFF. CDR3 bases: TGTGCCAGTAGTTTAGGCCATCAGACTGAAGCTTTCTTT. The chain combines TRBV19 with TRBJ1-1, with unresolved D. CDR3 length equals 13 residues. V shed 5 bases and J shed 5 bases, with 12 bases lying between them. In germline, CDR1 is LNHDA, CDR2 SQIVND (reference sequence).

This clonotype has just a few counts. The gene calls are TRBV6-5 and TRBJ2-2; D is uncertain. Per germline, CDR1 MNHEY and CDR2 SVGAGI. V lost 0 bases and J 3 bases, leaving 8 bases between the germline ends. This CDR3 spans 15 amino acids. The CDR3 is CASSYSHGYTGELFF. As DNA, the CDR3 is TGTGCCAGCAGTTACTCTCACGGGTACACCGGGGAGCTGTTTTTT.

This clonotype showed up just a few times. In DNA, the CDR3 is TGTGCCAGCAGCTATGGGACAGGGGGGCCTGGGGCCAACGTCCTGACTTTC. It encodes CASSYGTGGPGANVLTF. This chain links TRBV7-2 with TRBJ2-6; 11 bases align to TRBD1. V was clipped by 4 bases and J by 2 bases; unmatched bases: 4. This CDR3 is 17 amino acids long. Looked up from germline, CDR1 is SGHTA and CDR2 is FQGNSA.

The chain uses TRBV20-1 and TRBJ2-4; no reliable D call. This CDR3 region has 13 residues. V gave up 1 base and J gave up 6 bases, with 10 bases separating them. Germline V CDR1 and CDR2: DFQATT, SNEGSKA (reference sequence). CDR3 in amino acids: CSARGTQRNIQYF. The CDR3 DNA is TGCAGTGCTAGAGGCACACAGCGAAACATTCAGTACTTC.

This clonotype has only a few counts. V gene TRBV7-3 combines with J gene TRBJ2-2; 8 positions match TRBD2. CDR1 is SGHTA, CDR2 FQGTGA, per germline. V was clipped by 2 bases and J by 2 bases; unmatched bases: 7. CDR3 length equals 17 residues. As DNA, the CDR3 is TGTGCCAGCAGCTTACTCGTAGCGGGGCTTAACACCGGGGAGCTGTTTTTT. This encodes CASSLLVAGLNTGELFF.

DNA for the CDR3: TGTGCCAGCAGATGGGACTTGGACACCGGGGAGCTGTTTTTT. Its protein product is CASRWDLDTGELFF. V gene TRBV7-3 combines with J gene TRBJ2-2, with D possibly TRBD2 on 6 matching bases. This CDR3 contains 14 residues. V dropped 6 bases and J dropped 3 bases, with 11 bases sitting between them. CDR1 is SGHTA and CDR2 is FQGTGA in the germline V gene. The whole variable domain, remainder taken from reference TRBV7-3 and TRBJ2-2, is GAGVSQTPSNKVTEKGKYVELRCDPISGHTALYWYRQSLGQGPEFLIYFQGTGAADDSGLPNDRFFAVRPEGSVSTLKIQRTERGDSAVYLCASRWDLDTGELFFGEGSRLTVL.

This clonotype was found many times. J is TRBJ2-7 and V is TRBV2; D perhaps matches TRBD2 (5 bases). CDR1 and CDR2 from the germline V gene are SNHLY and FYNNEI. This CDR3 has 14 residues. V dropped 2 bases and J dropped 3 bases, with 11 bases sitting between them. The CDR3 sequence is CASSERVGSYEQYF. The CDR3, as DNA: TGTGCCAGCAGTGAACGGGTGGGGAGCTACGAGCAGTACTTC.

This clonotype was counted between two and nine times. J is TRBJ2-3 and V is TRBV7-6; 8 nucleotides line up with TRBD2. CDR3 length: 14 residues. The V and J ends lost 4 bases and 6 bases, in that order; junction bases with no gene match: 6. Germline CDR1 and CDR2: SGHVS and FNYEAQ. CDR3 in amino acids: CASSYTGGHDTQYF. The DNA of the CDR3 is TGTGCCAGCAGCTACACGGGAGGGCACGATACGCAGTATTTT.

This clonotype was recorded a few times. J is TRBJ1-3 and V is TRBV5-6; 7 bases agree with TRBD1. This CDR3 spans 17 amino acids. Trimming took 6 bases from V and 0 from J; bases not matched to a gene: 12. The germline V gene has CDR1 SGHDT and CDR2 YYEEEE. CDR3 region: CASTTGTEHYSGNTIYF. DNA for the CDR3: TGTGCCAGCACTACTGGGACAGAACATTACTCTGGAAACACCATATATTTT.

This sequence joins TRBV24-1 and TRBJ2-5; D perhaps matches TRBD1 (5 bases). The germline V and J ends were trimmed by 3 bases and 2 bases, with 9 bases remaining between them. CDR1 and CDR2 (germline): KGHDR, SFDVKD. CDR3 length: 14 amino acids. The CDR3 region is CATSDATVQETQYF. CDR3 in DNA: TGTGCCACCAGTGATGCGACAGTACAAGAGACCCAGTACTTC.

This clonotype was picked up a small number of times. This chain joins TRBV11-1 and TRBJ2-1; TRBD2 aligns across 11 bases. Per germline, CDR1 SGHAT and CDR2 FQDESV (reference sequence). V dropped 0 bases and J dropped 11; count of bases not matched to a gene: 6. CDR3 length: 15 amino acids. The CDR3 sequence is CASSLASGGVEKQFF. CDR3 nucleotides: TGTGCCAGCAGCTTAGCTAGCGGGGGGGTGGAGAAGCAGTTCTTC.

The CDR3 DNA sequence: TGCGCCAGCAGTGGACCCGGGACAGAGGCTGGGGCCAACGTCCTGACTTTC. It specifies CASSGPGTEAGANVLTF. The chain uses TRBV5-1 and TRBJ2-6, with 7 nucleotides matching TRBD1. J was trimmed by 2 bases and V by 5 bases; bases with no gene match: 10. Germline lookup yields CDR1 SGHRS and CDR2 YFSETQ. The CDR3 totals 17 residues.

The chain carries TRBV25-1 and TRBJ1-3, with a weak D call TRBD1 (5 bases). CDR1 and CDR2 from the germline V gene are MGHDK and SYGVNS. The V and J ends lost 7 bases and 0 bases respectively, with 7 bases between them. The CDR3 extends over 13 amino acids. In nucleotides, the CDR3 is TGTGCCAGCAAGGGGAGCTCTGGAAACACCATATATTTT. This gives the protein CASKGSSGNTIYF.

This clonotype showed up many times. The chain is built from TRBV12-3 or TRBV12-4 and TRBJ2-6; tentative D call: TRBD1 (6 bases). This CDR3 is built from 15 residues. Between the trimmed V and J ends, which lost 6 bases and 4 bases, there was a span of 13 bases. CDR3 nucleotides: TGTGCCAGCAGCACCCAGGGGTCCGGGGCCAACGTCCTGACTTTC. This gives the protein CASSTQGSGANVLTF.

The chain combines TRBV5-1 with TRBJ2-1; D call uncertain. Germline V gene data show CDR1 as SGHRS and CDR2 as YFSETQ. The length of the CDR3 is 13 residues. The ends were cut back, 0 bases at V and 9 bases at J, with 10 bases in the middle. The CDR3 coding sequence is TGCGCCAGCAGCTTGGACTCTGTCACTGAGCAGTTCTTC. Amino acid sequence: CASSLDSVTEQFF.

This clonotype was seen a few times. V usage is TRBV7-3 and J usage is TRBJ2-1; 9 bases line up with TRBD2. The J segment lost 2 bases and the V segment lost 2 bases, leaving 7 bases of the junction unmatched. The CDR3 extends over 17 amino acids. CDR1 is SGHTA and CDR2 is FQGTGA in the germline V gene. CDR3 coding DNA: TGTGCCAGCAGCTTAGGGAGTAGCGGGAGACCCTACAATGAGCAGTTCTTC. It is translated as CASSLGSSGRPYNEQFF.

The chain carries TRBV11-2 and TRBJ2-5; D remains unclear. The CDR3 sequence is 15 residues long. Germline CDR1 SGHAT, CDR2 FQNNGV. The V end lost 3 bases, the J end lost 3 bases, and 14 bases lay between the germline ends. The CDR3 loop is CASSFMPVYEETQYF. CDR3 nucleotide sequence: TGTGCCAGCAGCTTCATGCCCGTCTACGAAGAGACCCAGTACTTC.